This is a list of T cell receptor beta chains from one sample in a study of monozygotic twins with cystic fibrosis. The assay was immunoSEQ multiplex PCR, and TCRdb's table has in-frame clones only and misses some. The sample shows 25,000 to 40,000 clones, just over 95% of them seen only once. The sample was blood. The receptors shown here come from a girl between 2 and 10 years old with cystic fibrosis. Both conserved end residues are trimmed from each CDR3. The D gene is left open where the match is weak. Size tells how often a clone was seen (once, few, many) or the class of an expanded clone, and some rows leave it out.

size: .
V: TRBV9
D: TRBD1
J: TRBJ1-5
CDR3: ASSADRGLKPQH

size: .
V: TRBV2
D: .
J: TRBJ1-1
CDR3: ASSRGDATEAF

size: .
V: TRBV19
D: .
J: TRBJ1-1
CDR3: ASSIPQGPNTEAF

size: .
V: TRBV19
D: .
J: TRBJ1-2
CDR3: ASSTTGRRFGYT

size: .
V: TRBV5-6
D: TRBD2
J: TRBJ2-5
CDR3: ASSLVSASGTNYETQY

size: .
V: TRBV19
D: .
J: TRBJ2-5
CDR3: ASSIGREETQY

size: .
V: TRBV29-1
D: .
J: TRBJ1-1
CDR3: SVRWQGGTEAF

size: few
V: TRBV11-3
D: .
J: TRBJ1-1
CDR3: ASSPTGGGTEAF

size: .
V: TRBV7-8
D: TRBD2
J: TRBJ2-1
CDR3: ASSQGLAGLSYNEQF

size: .
V: TRBV6-1
D: TRBD1
J: TRBJ2-7
CDR3: ATEGQGAIEQY

size: .
V: TRBV20-1
D: .
J: TRBJ1-2
CDR3: SCAANYGYT

size: .
V: TRBV5-4
D: .
J: TRBJ1-1
CDR3: ASSLWRDVNTEAF

size: .
V: TRBV2
D: .
J: TRBJ1-1
CDR3: ASSSVMNTEAF

size: .
V: TRBV20-1
D: .
J: TRBJ1-2
CDR3: SARSGYGYT

size: .
V: TRBV19
D: TRBD2
J: TRBJ2-1
CDR3: ASSWAAGGDYNEQF

size: .
V: TRBV10-1
D: TRBD1
J: TRBJ2-7
CDR3: ASSTADRDEQY

size: .
V: TRBV10-3
D: TRBD1
J: TRBJ2-2
CDR3: AISDPDRTNTGELF

size: .
V: TRBV5-6
D: .
J: TRBJ1-1
CDR3: ASSLIGKGAEAF

size: .
V: TRBV18
D: .
J: TRBJ2-1
CDR3: ASSPQRRPNEQF

size: .
V: TRBV5-4
D: .
J: TRBJ2-3
CDR3: ASSLVSAADTQY

size: few
V: TRBV18
D: TRBD1
J: TRBJ1-1
CDR3: ASSGQGANTEAF

size: .
V: TRBV4-2
D: .
J: TRBJ1-1
CDR3: ASSQESWGTEAF

size: .
V: TRBV2
D: .
J: TRBJ1-4
CDR3: ASSEAGFHEKLF

size: once
V: TRBV30
D: .
J: TRBJ1-4
CDR3: AWSFGPNEKLF

size: .
V: TRBV9
D: .
J: TRBJ2-2
CDR3: ASSVAGTGELF

size: .
V: TRBV28
D: .
J: TRBJ2-7
CDR3: ASSFGPQGQY

size: once
V: TRBV10-2
D: TRBD2
J: TRBJ2-7
CDR3: ASRLAGGSEQY

size: .
V: TRBV7-9
D: .
J: TRBJ1-1
CDR3: ASSLIRGTTEAF

size: .
V: TRBV28
D: TRBD1
J: TRBJ2-3
CDR3: ASSLGTVHTQY

size: .
V: TRBV4-1
D: .
J: TRBJ1-2
CDR3: ASSQVRDGTFLGTYGYT

size: .
V: TRBV5-1
D: TRBD2
J: TRBJ2-1
CDR3: ASSSPAGGFYNEQF

size: .
V: TRBV6-1
D: .
J: TRBJ1-5
CDR3: ASSGHQGFIQPQH

size: once
V: TRBV14
D: .
J: TRBJ2-7
CDR3: ASSHDSLSYEQY

size: .
V: TRBV9
D: .
J: TRBJ2-5
CDR3: ASSGGTTKAETQY

size: .
V: TRBV9
D: TRBD2
J: TRBJ2-7
CDR3: ASSTSTSGASYEQY

size: .
V: TRBV30
D: .
J: TRBJ1-3
CDR3: AWSVNGNTIY

size: .
V: TRBV13
D: .
J: TRBJ2-5
CDR3: ASSAYTRGLAETQY

size: .
V: TRBV2
D: TRBD2
J: TRBJ2-1
CDR3: ASSAQTSGRINEQF

size: .
V: TRBV7-2
D: .
J: TRBJ2-7
CDR3: ASSGLKSYEQY

size: .
V: TRBV6-1
D: .
J: TRBJ1-1
CDR3: ASSVSIYGTEAF

size: .
V: TRBV19
D: .
J: TRBJ2-7
CDR3: ASSIGGYEQY

size: .
V: TRBV6-1
D: .
J: TRBJ1-6
CDR3: ASSGNIPSYNSPLH

size: .
V: TRBV6-6
D: .
J: TRBJ1-5
CDR3: ASSYSDSDQPQH